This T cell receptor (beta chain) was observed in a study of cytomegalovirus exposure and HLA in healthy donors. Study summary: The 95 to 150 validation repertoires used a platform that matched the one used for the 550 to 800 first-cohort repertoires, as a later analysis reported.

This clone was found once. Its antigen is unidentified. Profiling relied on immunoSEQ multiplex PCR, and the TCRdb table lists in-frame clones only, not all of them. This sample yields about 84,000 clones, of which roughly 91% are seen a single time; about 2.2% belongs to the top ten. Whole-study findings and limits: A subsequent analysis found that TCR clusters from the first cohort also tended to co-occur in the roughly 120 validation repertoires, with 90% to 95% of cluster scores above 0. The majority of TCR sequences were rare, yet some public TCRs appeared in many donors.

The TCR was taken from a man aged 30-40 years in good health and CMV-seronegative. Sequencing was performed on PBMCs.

The CDR3 spells CASSALMYNEQFF. In DNA, the CDR3 is TGTGCCAGCAGTGCCTTAATGTACAATGAGCAGTTCTTC. V gene TRBV2 combines with J gene TRBJ2-1; D is unclear. Per the germline V gene, CDR1 is SNHLY and CDR2 is FYNNEI. The V end was cut by 4 bases, the J end by 4 bases, with 8 bases between. The CDR3 is 13 residues long.